Listed here are 9 T cell receptor beta chains from one sample, sequenced in a study of cytomegalovirus exposure and HLA in healthy donors. Vbeta (60) and Jbeta (13) primers were used in the PCR. Assay used: immunoSEQ multiplex PCR; TCRdb lists only in-frame clones, some missing. The top ten hold 20% to 25% of the sample, which has roughly 86,000 clones, 55% to 70% seen once. The sequencing sample was made of PBMCs. Source of these receptors: a woman between 50 and 59 years old in good health and CMV-seropositive.

V gene TRBV27 combines with J gene TRBJ2-7; 7 nucleotides line up with TRBD2. The CDR3 is 13 residues long. The germline V gene encodes CDR1 MNHEY and CDR2 SMNVEV (reference sequence). V lost 3 bases, J lost 7 bases, and 6 bases stayed unmatched. The CDR3 is CASSFREAGEQYF. The CDR3 nucleotides read TGTGCCAGCAGTTTCCGGGAGGCGGGGGAGCAGTACTTC.

This chain connects TRBV19 to TRBJ2-2; 8 bases agree with TRBD2. Germline CDR1 LNHDA, CDR2 SQIVND (reference sequence). Trimming removed 8 bases from V and 5 bases from J; junction bases left unmatched: 7. CDR3 size: 14 residues. Here the CDR3 DNA reads TGTGCCAGTGAATATGGCGGGGGGACCGGGGAGCTGTTTTTT. It specifies CASEYGGGTGELFF.

J is TRBJ2-4 and V is TRBV18; no clear D. Germline V CDR1 and CDR2: KGHSH, LQKENI. CDR3 length equals 14 residues. With 3 bases removed from V and 6 bases from J, the gap between germline ends came to 12 bases. The CDR3 loop is CASSPEQMLNIQYF. The DNA for the CDR3 is TGTGCCAGCTCACCCGAACAGATGCTAAACATTCAGTACTTC.

CDR3 loop: CASIDRRGGAFF. For the CDR3, the DNA is TGTGCCAGCATTGACAGGCGAGGGGGAGCTTTCTTT. The V call is TRBV6-1, the J call TRBJ1-1, with D tentatively TRBD1 (6 bases). CDR1 is MNHNS and CDR2 is SASEGT in the germline V gene. The CDR3 runs to 12 residues. V was cut by 7 bases and J by 10 bases, with 16 bases left in between.

J is TRBJ1-1 and V is TRBV28; D might be TRBD1 (5 bases). CDR1 and CDR2 (germline): MDHEN, SYDVKM. The CDR3 contains 12 residues. The V end lost 7 bases, the J end lost 6 bases, and 12 bases lay between the germline ends. CDR3 DNA sequence: TGTGCCAGCACTACAGGCTCGTCTGAAGCTTTCTTT. Its translation: CASTTGSSEAFF.

This chain joins TRBV7-2 and TRBJ2-3; 9 bases agree with TRBD2. The V gene's germline CDR1 is SGHTA and CDR2 FQGNSA. The CDR3 consists of 16 residues. The V and J ends lost 2 bases and 4 bases, in that order; junction bases with no gene match: 7. CDR3 residues: CASSLFGGGGPDTQYF. The CDR3 bases are TGTGCCAGCAGCTTATTTGGCGGGGGGGGCCCAGATACGCAGTATTTT.

This sequence joins TRBV4-2 and TRBJ1-2; TRBD1 is a possible D gene (5 bases). Germline CDR1 reads LGHNA; CDR2 reads YNFKEQ. The CDR3 is made up of 15 amino acids. V was pared by 1 base and J by 4 bases, with 13 bases between. The CDR3, as DNA: TGTGCCAGCAGCCAAGCTACGGGGGAGTTCTATGGCTACACCTTC. It is translated as CASSQATGEFYGYTF.

This CDR3 reads CAWSPQPGQGTNYGYTF. The CDR3, as DNA: TGTGCCTGGAGCCCACAACCGGGACAGGGAACTAACTATGGCTACACCTTC. V is TRBV30 and J is TRBJ1-2; 9 bases agree with TRBD1. The V segment lost 3 bases and the J segment 0 bases; nucleotides outside the gene matches: 11. CDR3 size: 17 residues. The germline CDR1 and CDR2 sequences are GTSNPN and SVGIG (reference sequence).

The rearrangement joins TRBV5-1 to TRBJ2-2; D perhaps matches TRBD1 (6 bases). Deletions cut 7 bases from V and 2 bases from J, with 15 bases between. This CDR3 region has 15 residues. Germline V lookup: CDR1 SGHRS, CDR2 YFSETQ. CDR3 in DNA: TGCGCCAGCGGCCCCTGGACAGATAACACCGGGGAGCTGTTTTTT. Protein product: CASGPWTDNTGELFF. Filled out from reference TRBV5-1 and TRBJ2-2, the complete variable domain reads KAGVTQTPRYLIKTRGQQVTLSCSPISGHRSVSWYQQTPGQGLQFLFEYFSETQRNKGNFPGRFSGRQFSNSRSEMNVSTLELGDSALYLCASGPWTDNTGELFFGEGSRLTVL.